The 7 T cell receptor beta chains presented below share a single source sample, sequenced in a study of T cells in Graves' hyperthyroidism and ophthalmopathy. Using RNA transcripts as the source, TCR beta CDR3 regions were amplified. The HTBI primer set served for first-round RT-PCR of the TCR CDR3. Via MiXCR, TCRdb re-called the multiplex PCR reads, giving one row per CDR3 protein. Found here are around 200,000 distinct CDR3 sequences, 17% of them singletons; the top ten hold 25% to 35%. Sequencing was done on a sample of blood. These receptors came from a woman between 45 and 65 years old with Graves' hyperthyroidism.

This clonotype was seen more than once but under ten times. A clone one base away is much larger, so this may be a read error. The gene calls are TRBV2 and TRBJ1-1; no clear D. Germline CDR1 SNHLY, CDR2 FYNNEI. The CDR3 spans 15 residues. CDR3 protein: CGSSGVDAGNTEAFF. CDR3 bases: TGTGGCAGCAGTGGGGTGGACGCCGGGAACACTGAAGCTTTCTTT.

This clonotype has at least ten counts. The gene calls are TRBV20-1 and TRBJ1-1; the D is unclear. Germline V gives CDR1 DFQATT, CDR2 SNEGSKA (reference sequence). V was shortened by 2 bases and J by 1 base, with 8 bases between the two germline ends. This CDR3 has 13 amino acids. The CDR3 sequence: CSARSRGNTEAFF. CDR3 coding DNA: TGCAGTGCTAGAAGCCGGGGGAACACTGAAGCTTTCTTT.

This clonotype has a count of ten or more. This chain joins TRBV6-1 and TRBJ2-1; perhaps TRBD2 as D (6 bases). The CDR3 is 15 amino acids. In germline, CDR1 is MNHNS, CDR2 SASEGT. V lost 6 bases to trimming and J lost 3 bases, with 15 bases between them. CDR3: CASSPDRGFYNEQFF. CDR3 coding DNA: TGTGCCAGCAGCCCCGACCGGGGGTTCTACAATGAGCAGTTCTTC.

This clonotype has more than one count but fewer than ten. V and J are TRBV28 and TRBJ1-3; no clear D. Germline V lookup: CDR1 MDHEN, CDR2 SYDVKM. The CDR3 is 15 amino acids. V dropped 10 bases and J dropped 0 bases, with 16 bases sitting between them. CDR3: CATEKSTGSGNTIYF. The CDR3 nucleotides read TGTGCCACCGAAAAAAGCACGGGCTCTGGAAACACCATATATTTT.

This clonotype occurred many times. This chain links TRBV27 with TRBJ1-1; TRBD1 is a possible D gene (5 bases). This CDR3 spans 16 amino acids. The ends were cut back, 5 bases at V and 4 bases at J, with 20 bases in the middle. The germline V gene encodes CDR1 MNHEY and CDR2 SMNVEV (reference sequence). CDR3 coding DNA: TGTGCCAGCAGTCCGGGGGGGGGAAGAGGGTCCACTGAAGCTTTCTTT. Protein: CASSPGGGRGSTEAFF.

This clonotype was observed at least ten times. J is TRBJ1-1 and V is TRBV12-3 or TRBV12-4; the D is unclear. The CDR3 is 11 amino acids. Trimming stripped 5 bases from V and 6 bases from J, with 7 bases between. The CDR3 region has the DNA TGTGCCAGCAGTCTCATGGCTGAAGCTTTCTTT. The encoded protein is CASSLMAEAFF.

The chain combines TRBV11-2 with TRBJ2-2, with 13 bases that match TRBD2. This CDR3 comprises 18 residues. Germline lookup yields CDR1 SGHAT and CDR2 FQNNGV. The V gene end was trimmed by 1 base and the J gene end by 7 bases; junction bases not matched to a gene: 9. CDR3 DNA: TGTGCCAGCAGCTTAGGGGGACTAGCGGGGACTTGGGGCGGGGAGCTGTTTTTT. It specifies CASSLGGLAGTWGGELFF.